These T cell receptor beta chains were read from a single sample in a study of siplizumab effects on memory and regulatory T cells. Clones were sequenced by immunoSEQ multiplex PCR, and TCRdb holds only the in-frame ones, with some missing. Of about 72,000 clones in the sample, about 89% are singletons; the top ten hold over 25%. The sequenced sample consisted of CD8+ T cells sorted from blood. The source is a human donor in good health. Each CDR3 is given with its conserved first and last residue. The order of the fields is CDR3 DNA, CDR3 protein, V gene, clone size, D gene, J gene. D genes are given only for firm matches. Expanded clones are given a class, and other clones once, few, many or no size at all.

CDR3 DNA: TGTGCCAGCAGCCCTACTAGCCGAGCCTACAATGAGCAGTTCTTC
CDR3 protein: CASSPTSRAYNEQFF
V gene: TRBV7-9
clone size: NA
D gene: NA
J gene: TRBJ2-1

CDR3 DNA: TGTGCCAGCCGTCTGGGGTGGGGCGAAAAACTGTTTTTT
CDR3 protein: CASRLGWGEKLFF
V gene: TRBV7-6
clone size: NA
D gene: NA
J gene: TRBJ1-4

CDR3 DNA: TGTGCCAGCAGCCCTCTGTCGGGTCCGCCACCTGCATACAATGAGCAGTTCTTC
CDR3 protein: CASSPLSGPPPAYNEQFF
V gene: TRBV4-2
clone size: NA
D gene: NA
J gene: TRBJ2-1

CDR3 DNA: TGTGCCAGCTCACCAGAGCACGGGGGAGACACAGATACGCAGTATTTT
CDR3 protein: CASSPEHGGDTDTQYF
V gene: TRBV18
clone size: NA
D gene: NA
J gene: TRBJ2-3

CDR3 DNA: TGTGCCAGCAGCCCACGGACAGCGGAGACCCAGTACTTC
CDR3 protein: CASSPRTAETQYF
V gene: TRBV7-9
clone size: NA
D gene: NA
J gene: TRBJ2-5

CDR3 DNA: TGTGCCAGCAGCTTAGACCTCAATCAGCCCCAGCATTTT
CDR3 protein: CASSLDLNQPQHF
V gene: TRBV7-2
clone size: NA
D gene: NA
J gene: TRBJ1-5

CDR3 DNA: TGCGCCAGCAGCCAAGCAGTGGGGCAGAGCACAGATACGCAGTATTTT
CDR3 protein: CASSQAVGQSTDTQYF
V gene: TRBV4-1
clone size: NA
D gene: NA
J gene: TRBJ2-3

CDR3 DNA: TGCAGCGTTGAAGGACTAGCGGGAGTTGGCCTTGAGCAGTTCTTC
CDR3 protein: CSVEGLAGVGLEQFF
V gene: TRBV29-1
clone size: NA
D gene: TRBD2
J gene: TRBJ2-1

CDR3 DNA: TGTGCCAGCAGCCCTACACCTAGCCTAGGCACAGATACGCAGTATTTT
CDR3 protein: CASSPTPSLGTDTQYF
V gene: TRBV9
clone size: NA
D gene: NA
J gene: TRBJ2-3

CDR3 DNA: TGTGCCAGCAGCTTGATCCGGGACAGCTCCATCGTCCTGACTTTC
CDR3 protein: CASSLIRDSSIVLTF
V gene: TRBV5-6
clone size: NA
D gene: TRBD1
J gene: TRBJ2-6

CDR3 DNA: TGTGCCAGCAGCCCTTGGGACGCGCGAAACACCATATATTTT
CDR3 protein: CASSPWDARNTIYF
V gene: TRBV9
clone size: once
D gene: NA
J gene: TRBJ1-3

CDR3 DNA: TGTGCCAGCAGCCCTACAGGGTCTGGCGAGCAGTACTTC
CDR3 protein: CASSPTGSGEQYF
V gene: TRBV7-3
clone size: NA
D gene: NA
J gene: TRBJ2-7

CDR3 DNA: TGTGCCAGCAGTCCGAAAGACGGGACCTACGAGCAGTACTTC
CDR3 protein: CASSPKDGTYEQYF
V gene: TRBV7-9
clone size: NA
D gene: NA
J gene: TRBJ2-7

CDR3 DNA: TGTGCCAGCAGCATACAGGGTATAAAACTTCCTGAAGCTTTCTTT
CDR3 protein: CASSIQGIKLPEAFF
V gene: TRBV6-5
clone size: NA
D gene: NA
J gene: TRBJ1-1

CDR3 DNA: TGTGCCAGTAGTATTTGGGGTCCCTCCGGGAACGAGCAGTACTTC
CDR3 protein: CASSIWGPSGNEQYF
V gene: TRBV19
clone size: NA
D gene: NA
J gene: TRBJ2-7

CDR3 DNA: TGTGCCAGCAGCATCCACGGGACGGGAACCTACGAGCAGTACTTC
CDR3 protein: CASSIHGTGTYEQYF
V gene: TRBV7-2
clone size: NA
D gene: NA
J gene: TRBJ2-7

CDR3 DNA: TGTGCCAGCAGTTACTCGAATTGGGAGACCCAGTACTTC
CDR3 protein: CASSYSNWETQYF
V gene: TRBV6-5
clone size: NA
D gene: NA
J gene: TRBJ2-5

CDR3 DNA: TGTGCCAGCTCACCAGACAACCTCCTCCATGAGCAGTTCTTC
CDR3 protein: CASSPDNLLHEQFF
V gene: TRBV18
clone size: NA
D gene: NA
J gene: TRBJ2-1

CDR3 DNA: TGTGCCGGGTATAGGCCGTACTATGGCTACACCTTC
CDR3 protein: CAGYRPYYGYTF
V gene: TRBV7-9
clone size: NA
D gene: NA
J gene: TRBJ1-2

CDR3 DNA: TGTGCCAGCAGCCCAGACAACTACGAGCAGTACTTC
CDR3 protein: CASSPDNYEQYF
V gene: TRBV6-6
clone size: NA
D gene: NA
J gene: TRBJ2-7

CDR3 DNA: TGTGCCAGCAGTTACTACCTGGGACAGGGGGCTGGCTACACCTTC
CDR3 protein: CASSYYLGQGAGYTF
V gene: TRBV6-5
clone size: once
D gene: TRBD1
J gene: TRBJ1-2

CDR3 DNA: TGTGCCAGCAGCGTAGGGTGGGGATCTAATGAAAAACTGTTTTTT
CDR3 protein: CASSVGWGSNEKLFF
V gene: TRBV9
clone size: NA
D gene: NA
J gene: TRBJ1-4

CDR3 DNA: TGTGCCAGCAGCGCCTACTCCCCAGATACGCAGTATTTT
CDR3 protein: CASSAYSPDTQYF
V gene: TRBV5-6
clone size: once
D gene: NA
J gene: TRBJ2-3

CDR3 DNA: TGTGCCAGCAGTCCAAGAGGTGAAAAACTGTTTTTT
CDR3 protein: CASSPRGEKLFF
V gene: TRBV7-9
clone size: few
D gene: NA
J gene: TRBJ1-4

CDR3 DNA: TGTGCCAGCAGCTTGGACCTTCGAACTGAAGCTTTCTTT
CDR3 protein: CASSLDLRTEAFF
V gene: TRBV5-5
clone size: NA
D gene: NA
J gene: TRBJ1-1

CDR3 DNA: TGTGCCTGGAGCGCGAAGACCCAGTACTTC
CDR3 protein: CAWSAKTQYF
V gene: TRBV30
clone size: NA
D gene: NA
J gene: TRBJ2-5